Reported below is one TCR beta chain. The antigen it binds to is not known. No quality values exist for individual bases; no much larger clone is one base distant. The data derive from a study of blood T cell repertoires in COVID-19 (dated by TCRdb to 2018 to 2021). The study in broad terms: Collaborator samples came from the United States, Italy and Spain and covered acute and convalescent phases of COVID-19. The dataset comprised deeply sampled blood TCRbeta repertoires from subjects exposed to, actively infected with, or recovered from COVID-19. The sample metadata nearly always contained a de-identified subject ID, COVID-19 status, age in years and sex. The repertoires were made available in a free public database intended to serve as a resource for research on the immune response to SARS-CoV-2. The samples were drawn from two sources: the first 160 participants of the ongoing ImmuneRACE study, and about 1,300 subjects contributed by 6 global collaborators. HLA class I and class II types, where available, came from metadata supplied by the sample provider rather than from assay-based typing. The prospective study material was composed of cDNA or gDNA derived from T cells, B-cell-depleted T cells, or PBMCs. What the authors observed across the whole study: The quantity of clinical and demographic metadata differed by source and by participant and was supplied without curation.

TCRbeta CDR3 regions were amplified from genomic DNA by means of the immunoSEQ Assay, a bias-controlled multiplex PCR. Turning to the authors' computational methods: Within the assay, amplification of reference gene primers was used to estimate how many nucleated cells each sample contained. To quantify the absolute abundance of each unique TCRbeta CDR3 rearrangement, sequence reads were collapsed and filtered. For each sample, productive Simpson clonality was calculated as the square root of Simpson's diversity index across productive rearrangements. In TCRdb, the immuneACCESS table is reduced to in-frame sequences with V and J assigned. These tables do not hold every clone; where another copy was compared, an unresolved V gene accounts for under half, and the others remain unexplained. V, J and clone size reflect that table, while D and trimming were determined from the DNA. This sample comprises tens of thousands of clones, 80% to 90% of them detected only once. The ten largest clones take up under 3% of the sample.

The collaborating institutions used their own protocols to collect whole blood in K2EDTA tubes. Collaborator samples were shipped for TCRbeta analysis as frozen whole blood, isolated PBMCs, or DNA extracted from either sample type. Sequences SGHVS (CDR1) and FNYEAQ (CDR2) are obtained from the germline V gene. The CDR3 numbers 15 residues from cysteine through phenylalanine. The entry retains the CDR3 DNA only, 45 bases that are in frame from base 1. Unmatched junction bases come to 7, with V trimmed by 5 bases and J by 7 bases. The chain links TRBV7-6 with TRBJ1-4, with 10 central nucleotides matching TRBD1. The specimen sequenced was peripheral blood. This sequence was found in a man in his forties or fifties with acute or convalescent COVID-19. The CDR3: CASSAMTGGSEKLFF. The DNA sequence follows: TGTGCCAGCAGCGCCATGACAGGGGGCTCTGAAAAACTGTTTTTT.